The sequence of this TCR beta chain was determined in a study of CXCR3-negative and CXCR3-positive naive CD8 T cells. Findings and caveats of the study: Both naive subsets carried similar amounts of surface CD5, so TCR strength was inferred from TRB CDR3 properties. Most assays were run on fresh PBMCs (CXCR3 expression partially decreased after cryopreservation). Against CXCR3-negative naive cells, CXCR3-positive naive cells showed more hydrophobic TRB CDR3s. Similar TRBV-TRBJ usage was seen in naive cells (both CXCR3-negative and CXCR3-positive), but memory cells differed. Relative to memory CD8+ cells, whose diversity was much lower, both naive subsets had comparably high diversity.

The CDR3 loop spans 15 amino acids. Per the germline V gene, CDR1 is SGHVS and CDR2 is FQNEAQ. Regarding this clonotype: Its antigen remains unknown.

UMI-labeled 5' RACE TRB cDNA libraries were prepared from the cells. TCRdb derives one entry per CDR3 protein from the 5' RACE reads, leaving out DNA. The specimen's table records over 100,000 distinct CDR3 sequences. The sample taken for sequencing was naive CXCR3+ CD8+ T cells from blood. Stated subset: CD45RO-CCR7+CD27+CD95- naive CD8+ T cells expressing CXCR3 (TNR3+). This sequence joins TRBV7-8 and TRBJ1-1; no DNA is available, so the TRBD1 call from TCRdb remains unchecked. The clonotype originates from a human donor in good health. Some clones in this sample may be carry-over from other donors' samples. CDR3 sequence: CASSLTGVVNTEAFF.